The clone carrying this T cell receptor (beta chain) was counted a few times. The sample originates from a study of T cells in Graves' hyperthyroidism and ophthalmopathy. This CDR3 spans 13 amino acids. The ends lost 5 bases at V and 12 bases at J; junction bases unmatched: 10. Germline loops: CDR1 SGHAT, CDR2 FQNNGV. RNA transcripts yielded amplified TCR beta CDR3 regions. The TCR CDR3 first-round RT-PCR relied on the HTBI primer set. A single record per CDR3 protein comes from TCRdb applying MiXCR to the multiplex PCR reads. The data hold about 640,000 distinct CDR3 sequences, with roughly 20% observed a single time.

The sequence was collected from a man in his thirties or forties with Graves' ophthalmopathy. The chain combines TRBV11-2 with TRBJ2-5, with 9 bases fitting TRBD2. The source material was blood. This CDR3 reads CASSATSGNGEYF. The DNA of the CDR3 is TGTGCCAGCAGCGCGACTAGCGGTAATGGGGAGTACTTC.